The 32 T cell receptor beta chains reported below all come from one sample, sequenced in a study of control samples from healthy donors and cancer patients. Libraries were prepared by immunoSEQ multiplex PCR; TCRdb keeps only in-frame clonotypes and omits some of them. The sample records about 92,000 clones, around 82% being singletons. The sample was blood. The receptors originated from a woman aged 55-75 years in good health.

V gene TRBV11-3 combines with J gene TRBJ2-3; TRBD1 matches 11 bases. The CDR3 runs to 15 residues. Germline V lookup: CDR1 SGHNT, CDR2 YENEEA. Losses at the gene ends were 5 bases for V and 4 bases for J; bases not matched to a gene: 5. CDR3 DNA: TGTGCCAGCAGCGTTGGACAGGGGGCTCCAGATACGCAGTATTTT. Its protein product is CASSVGQGAPDTQYF.

This clone appeared once. CDR3 sequence reads: CASFDRKKASSGNTIYF. CDR3 in DNA: TGTGCCAGTTTCGACAGAAAAAAAGCTAGTTCTGGAAACACCATATATTTT. The chain joins TRBV19 to TRBJ1-3, with TRBD1 as a possible D gene (5 bases). Trimming took off 8 bases at V and 1 base at J, with 21 bases between the two ends. The germline CDR1 and CDR2 sequences are LNHDA and SQIVND (reference sequence). This CDR3 has 17 amino acids.

The genes are TRBV6-5 and TRBJ2-3; the D gene is possibly TRBD2 (7 bases). Per the germline V gene, CDR1 is MNHEY and CDR2 is SVGAGI. Trimming removed 8 bases at V and 4 bases at J, with 16 bases between. This CDR3 spans 14 amino acids. CDR3 bases: TGTGCCAGCTGGAGGAGGGGGGGGTCAGATACGCAGTATTTT. Translating it yields CASWRRGGSDTQYF.

The CDR3 protein is CASSIVTRSGNTIYF. The CDR3 DNA is TGTGCCAGTAGTATTGTGACCCGGTCGGGAAACACCATATATTTT. The rearrangement links TRBV19 to TRBJ1-3; unclear D gene. The V gene's germline CDR1 is LNHDA and CDR2 SQIVND (reference sequence). V shed 3 bases and J shed 4 bases, with 13 bases lying between them. The CDR3 has 15 residues.

The chain couples TRBV9 to TRBJ2-7; D gene unclear. The germline V gene has CDR1 SGDLS and CDR2 YYNGEE. Trimming shortened V by 6 bases and J by 6 bases, and 19 bases separated the two germline ends. This CDR3 spans 14 amino acids. In nucleotides, the CDR3 is TGTGCCAGCACTGAAACCGGGCCCCGTAGCGAGCAGTACTTC. This translates into CASTETGPRSEQYF.

This clone was counted between two and nine times. The rearrangement uses TRBV5-3 and TRBJ2-7; D not resolved. TRBV5-3 is treated as an ORF (open reading frame) with a function not yet certain. V shed 0 bases and J shed 1 base, with 5 bases lying between them. The CDR3 sequence is 13 residues long. CDR3 nucleotides: TGTGCCAGAAGCTTGGACGCGTCCTACGAGCAGTACTTC. Translated, it gives CARSLDASYEQYF.

The V and J genes are TRBV7-2 and TRBJ2-5; the D gene is possibly TRBD1 (5 bases). This CDR3 is built from 15 residues. V was pared by 4 bases and J by 5 bases, with 17 bases between. Germline-derived CDR1 and CDR2 are SGHTA and FQGNSA. CDR3 sequence reads: CASSSSVGLGETQYF. In DNA, the CDR3 is TGTGCCAGCAGCTCGTCCGTGGGGCTGGGGGAGACCCAGTACTTC.

The chain uses TRBV15 and TRBJ1-1, with D hard to call. The CDR3 is made up of 14 amino acids. The ends were cut back, 0 bases at V and 0 bases at J, with 5 bases in the middle. From germline, CDR1 is LNHNV and CDR2 YYDKDF (reference sequence). In DNA, the CDR3 is TGTGCCACCAGCAGAGATTTGATGAACACTGAAGCTTTCTTT. This encodes CATSRDLMNTEAFF.

The rearrangement joins TRBV9 to TRBJ2-7; TRBD1 matches 8 bases. Germline CDR1 is SGDLS and CDR2 is YYNGEE. After removal of 3 bases from V and 5 bases from J, the junction contained 13 bases not matched to a gene. The CDR3 length is 16 residues. The CDR3 coding sequence is TGTGCCAGCAGCGCCCACTGGACAGGGTTCAGGGACGAGCAGTACTTC. It yields the protein CASSAHWTGFRDEQYF.

V is TRBV3-1 (or the pseudogene TRBV3-2) and J is TRBJ2-7, with D possibly matching TRBD2 (5 bases). This CDR3 spans 15 amino acids. V shed 3 bases and J shed 0 bases, with 12 bases lying between them. CDR1 LGHDT and CDR2 YNNKEL come from the germline V gene (reference sequence). CDR3 region: CASSQEGGGSYEQYF. In DNA, the CDR3 is TGTGCCAGCAGCCAGGAAGGAGGAGGCTCCTACGAGCAGTACTTC.

This sequence joins TRBV7-9 and TRBJ1-1, with unresolved D. The CDR3 is 14 amino acids. The ends were cut back, 2 bases at V and 1 base at J, with 8 bases in the middle. Germline CDR1 reads SEHNR; CDR2 reads FQNEAQ (reference sequence). CDR3 in DNA: TGTGCCAGCAGCTTAATGGGTCAGAACACTGAAGCTTTCTTT. Translation: CASSLMGQNTEAFF. Full variable domain (missing parts from reference TRBV7-9 and TRBJ1-1): DTGVSQNPRHKITKRGQNVTFRCDPISEHNRLYWYRQTLGQGPEFLTYFQNEAQLEKSRLLSDRFSAERPKGSFSTLEIQRTEQGDSAMYLCASSLMGQNTEAFFGQGTRLTVV.

In nucleotides, the CDR3 is TGTGCCAGCAGTCCCGGACAGGGTGGCAATGAGCAGTTCTTC. This encodes CASSPGQGGNEQFF. The chain recombines TRBV6-5 with TRBJ2-1, with TRBD1 matching over 8 bases. This CDR3 has 14 residues. CDR1 is MNHEY, CDR2 SVGAGI, per germline. The ends lost 5 bases at V and 6 bases at J; junction bases unmatched: 6.

The genes are TRBV19 and TRBJ2-7; D is possibly TRBD1 or TRBD2 (5 bases each). Germline V lookup: CDR1 LNHDA, CDR2 SQIVND (reference sequence). The CDR3 runs to 14 residues. Trimming cost V 5 bases and J 7 bases, with 18 bases left between them. The chain's CDR3 is CASSFTGTSAEQYF. As DNA, the CDR3 is TGTGCCAGTAGTTTCACCGGGACCTCGGCAGAGCAGTACTTC.

The chain links TRBV5-1 to TRBJ2-3, with D unclear. This CDR3 contains 14 residues. CDR1 is SGHRS, CDR2 YFSETQ, per germline. Trimming cost V 7 bases and J 2 bases, with 14 bases left between them. The CDR3 here is CASRVGEHTDTQYF. CDR3 coding DNA: TGCGCCAGCCGGGTCGGAGAGCACACAGATACGCAGTATTTT.

The chain links TRBV19 to TRBJ1-2; TRBD1 matches 7 bases. CDR1 is LNHDA, CDR2 SQIVND, per germline (reference sequence). The CDR3 totals 13 residues. V trimming: 5 bases; J trimming: 7 bases; junction bases outside the gene matches: 7. The CDR3 is CASSPSTGTGYTF. CDR3 coding DNA: TGTGCCAGTAGTCCATCGACAGGGACTGGCTACACCTTC.

The chain links TRBV5-6 to TRBJ1-1; no clear D. The germline V gene has CDR1 SGHDT and CDR2 YYEEEE. V was trimmed by 0 bases and J by 2 bases, leaving 14 bases between them. The CDR3 runs to 16 residues. The CDR3 DNA follows: TGTGCCAGCAGCTTGGCCTTGGAGAAGGTAAACACTGAAGCTTTCTTT. It encodes CASSLALEKVNTEAFF.

The chain couples TRBV6-2 or TRBV6-3 to TRBJ1-1; 7 nucleotides line up with TRBD1. This CDR3 is 15 amino acids long. Germline values: CDR1 MNHEY, CDR2 SVGEGT. V gave up 2 bases and J gave up 3 bases; unmatched junction bases: 6. The CDR3 spells CASSYRGGAHTEAFF. DNA for the CDR3: TGTGCCAGCAGTTACCGAGGGGGCGCGCACACTGAAGCTTTCTTT.

In nucleotides, the CDR3 is TGTGCCAGCAGTTCCAGCGGTCGCTCCTACGAGCAGTACTTC. Encoded protein: CASSSSGRSYEQYF. This chain uses TRBV27 with TRBJ2-7; a weak D match, TRBD2 (5 bases). With 4 bases removed from V and 0 bases from J, the gap between germline ends came to 10 bases. CDR1 and CDR2 (germline): MNHEY, SMNVEV (reference sequence). The CDR3 consists of 14 residues.

This clone was counted a few times. J is TRBJ1-2 and V is TRBV3-1 (or the pseudogene TRBV3-2); D may be TRBD1 (6 bases). Germline CDR1 LGHDT, CDR2 YNNKEL (reference sequence). This CDR3 spans 14 amino acids. V was shortened by 4 bases and J by 6 bases, with 15 bases between the two germline ends. The CDR3 region has the DNA TGTGCCAGCAGCCCTCTTCTGAGGGGGAATGGCTACACCTTC. Translated: CASSPLLRGNGYTF.

The chain links TRBV10-1 to TRBJ2-5, with TRBD2 matching 8 bases. The J segment lost 4 bases and the V segment lost 2 bases, leaving 9 bases of the junction unmatched. The CDR3 consists of 16 residues. Germline V CDR1 and CDR2: WNHNN, SYGVQD (reference sequence). Here the CDR3 reads CASSEVPGGAIETQYF. The CDR3 DNA reads as TGCGCCAGCAGTGAGGTTCCGGGGGGGGCCATAGAGACCCAGTACTTC.

This chain's CDR3 is CASSLGGPPYNEQFF. The CDR3 DNA follows: TGTGCCAGCAGCCTCGGCGGGCCCCCCTACAATGAGCAGTTCTTC. The gene calls are TRBV27 and TRBJ2-1; tentatively, D is TRBD2 (5 bases). Germline CDR1 reads MNHEY; CDR2 reads SMNVEV (reference sequence). The CDR3 contains 15 residues. The ends were cut back, 6 bases at V and 2 bases at J, with 14 bases in the middle.

The chain has TRBV12-3 or TRBV12-4 and TRBJ1-2; D unclear. The CDR3 is 13 amino acids. Between the trimmed V and J ends, which lost 0 bases and 13 bases, there was a span of 15 bases. In DNA, the CDR3 is TGTGCCAGCAGTTTAGCGAATAAGGAGGGAGGCACCTTC. Amino acid sequence: CASSLANKEGGTF.

The chain links TRBV2 to TRBJ2-3; D might be TRBD2 (7 bases). Germline V gives CDR1 SNHLY, CDR2 FYNNEI. Deletions cut 8 bases from V and 1 base from J, with 19 bases between. The CDR3 is 16 residues long. The CDR3: CASAGEGGGGTDTQYF. The CDR3 nucleotides read TGTGCCAGCGCAGGAGAGGGAGGGGGGGGCACAGATACGCAGTATTTT.

The gene calls are TRBV5-1 and TRBJ2-3; D ambiguous. CDR1 SGHRS and CDR2 YFSETQ come from the germline V gene. The V end lost 7 bases, the J end lost 5 bases, and 14 bases lay between the germline ends. The CDR3 is 13 residues long. The CDR3 bases are TGCGCCAGCCGTGAGGTTGGGGTAGATACGCAGTATTTT. Residues: CASREVGVDTQYF.

V usage is TRBV11-2 and J usage is TRBJ2-2; D is possibly TRBD2 (6 bases). The CDR3 sequence is 14 residues long. The germline gives CDR1 SGHAT, CDR2 FQNNGV. V was trimmed by 5 bases and J by 4 bases, leaving 11 bases between them. CDR3 bases: TGTGCCAGCAGCCGGACTATCTCCACCGGGGAGCTGTTTTTT. Residues: CASSRTISTGELFF.

The rearrangement joins TRBV11-2 to TRBJ1-6; unclear D gene. V was trimmed by 1 base and J by 7 bases, leaving 14 bases between them. The germline V gene has CDR1 SGHAT and CDR2 FQNNGV. CDR3 size: 16 residues. CDR3 loop: CASSLGGDGSNSPLHF. Written as DNA, the CDR3 is TGTGCCAGCAGCTTAGGCGGGGATGGTAGCAATTCACCCCTCCACTTT.

The CDR3 region has the DNA TGTGCCAGTAGTATCGGACAGGAACAGCCCCAGCATTTT. Protein product: CASSIGQEQPQHF. The chain is built from TRBV19 and TRBJ1-5, with 7 bases lining up with TRBD1. CDR3 size: 13 residues. J was trimmed by 7 bases and V by 3 bases; bases with no gene match: 3. CDR1 and CDR2 (germline): LNHDA, SQIVND (reference sequence).

This clone has more than one count but fewer than ten. The CDR3 sequence: CASSPWGSGSYEQYF. The CDR3 DNA reads TGTGCCAGCAGTCCTTGGGGGTCAGGTAGCTACGAGCAGTACTTC. This chain uses TRBV27 with TRBJ2-7, with D perhaps matching TRBD1 or TRBD2 (5 bases each). Germline V lookup: CDR1 MNHEY, CDR2 SMNVEV (reference sequence). Trimming removed 5 bases from V and 3 bases from J, with 17 bases in between. The CDR3 runs 15 residues.

The CDR3 region has the DNA TGTGCCAGCAGCTTAACTCGGGGCGCGGGCACTGAAGCTTTCTTT. This translates into CASSLTRGAGTEAFF. The rearrangement joins TRBV7-9 to TRBJ1-1; TRBD1 is a possible D gene (5 bases). Trimming stripped 2 bases from V and 4 bases from J, with 14 bases between. Germline V gene lookup returns CDR1 SEHNR and CDR2 FQNEAQ (reference sequence). The CDR3 runs to 15 residues.

V gene TRBV19 combines with J gene TRBJ1-4; no reliable D call. Per the germline V gene, CDR1 is LNHDA and CDR2 is SQIVND (reference sequence). Trimming removed 7 bases from V and 3 bases from J, with 9 bases in between. This CDR3 spans 13 amino acids. The CDR3 sequence is CASTGRANEKLFF. Written as DNA, the CDR3 is TGTGCCAGTACTGGCCGCGCTAATGAAAAACTGTTTTTT.

The J gene is TRBJ2-6, the V gene TRBV7-9; D not certain. The CDR3 length is 15 residues. Trimming removed 1 base from V and 3 bases from J, with 7 bases in between. CDR1 is SEHNR and CDR2 is FQNEAQ in the germline V gene (reference sequence). This CDR3 reads CASSLGRSGANVLTF. The CDR3 region has the DNA TGTGCCAGCAGCTTAGGACGGAGTGGGGCCAACGTCCTGACTTTC.

Here the CDR3 reads CASSEKFLAEGVSWGNIQYF. DNA of the CDR3: TGTGCCAGCAGTGAAAAATTCCTAGCAGAGGGTGTCTCGTGGGGGAACATTCAGTACTTC. The V gene is TRBV6-1, the J gene TRBJ2-4; D possibly matches TRBD1 or TRBD2 (5 bases each). V lost 2 bases, J lost 7 bases, and 30 bases lay in between. The CDR3 totals 20 residues. The germline V gene has CDR1 MNHNS and CDR2 SASEGT.